These 16 T cell receptor beta chains were sequenced from one sample in a study of response to subunit inactivated influenza vaccine. Each CDR3 protein gets one entry after TCRdb re-called the RT-PCR reads with MiXCR. The table lists 600,000 to 850,000 distinct CDR3 sequences, around 15% of them singletons. The material sequenced was PBMCs from blood, taken roughly 2 weeks before vaccination. The receptors stem from a man in his fifties or sixties who received an inactivated influenza vaccine.

This clonotype occurred many times. The rearrangement links TRBV12-3 or TRBV12-4 to TRBJ2-1; 12 nucleotides agree with TRBD2. After removal of 7 bases from V and 9 bases from J, the junction contained 10 bases not matched to a gene. The CDR3 sequence is 15 residues long. CDR3 sequence: CASTSRTSGITEQFF. CDR3 coding DNA: TGTGCCAGCACCAGTCGGACTAGCGGGATCACTGAGCAGTTCTTC.

This rearrangement joins TRBV20-1 to TRBJ1-5; D perhaps matches TRBD1 (5 bases). CDR3 length equals 14 residues. Trimming left V 3 bases short and J 0 bases short, with 9 bases between. Germline V lookup: CDR1 DFQATT, CDR2 SNEGSKA (reference sequence). Here the CDR3 DNA reads TGCAGTGCTAGGCCGGGGACTAGCAATCAGCCCCAGCATTTT. Translated: CSARPGTSNQPQHF.

The V call is TRBV20-1, the J call TRBJ2-4, with D perhaps TRBD2 (6 bases). The CDR3 has 15 amino acids. V dropped 3 bases and J dropped 0 bases, with 12 bases sitting between them. Germline CDR1 reads DFQATT; CDR2 reads SNEGSKA (reference sequence). CDR3: CSASGSPLAKNIQYF. The CDR3 coding sequence is TGCAGTGCTAGCGGGAGTCCACTAGCCAAAAACATTCAGTACTTC.

In this sample, this clonotype turned up a few times. The chain couples TRBV7-3 to TRBJ2-2; 8 bases are a match to TRBD2. Germline lookup yields CDR1 SGHTA and CDR2 FQGTGA. The CDR3 has 15 residues. Unmatched junction bases numbered 2, after V lost 5 bases and J lost 0 bases. CDR3 coding DNA: TGTGCCAGCAGCCCTAGCGGGCCGAACACCGGGGAGCTGTTTTTT. As protein: CASSPSGPNTGELFF.

The chain employs TRBV4-1 and TRBJ1-6; D is uncertain. V was clipped by 4 bases and J by 4 bases, with 14 bases between them. Germline V gives CDR1 MGHRA, CDR2 YSYEKL. The CDR3 extends over 16 amino acids. CDR3 protein: CASSRSMGNYNSPLHF. CDR3 coding DNA: TGCGCCAGCAGCCGATCGATGGGGAATTATAATTCACCCCTCCACTTT.

This clonotype was seen only a few times. V usage is TRBV14 and J usage is TRBJ2-5; 9 bases map to TRBD2. Unmatched junction bases numbered 13, after V lost 1 base and J lost 4 bases. This CDR3 is 18 amino acids long. Germline V lookup: CDR1 SGHDN, CDR2 FVKESK. The CDR3 coding sequence is TGTGCCAGCAGCCAAGGTGTTAGCGGGAGATCGGCGGGAGAGACCCAGTACTTC. Translation: CASSQGVSGRSAGETQYF.

This clonotype was seen only a few times. The V call is TRBV5-1, the J call TRBJ1-6; D gene ambiguous. Trimming shortened V by 0 bases and J by 13 bases, and 8 bases separated the two germline ends. Germline values: CDR1 SGHRS, CDR2 YFSETQ. There are 12 residues in the CDR3. CDR3: CASSLDMMPLHF. The CDR3 nucleotides are TGCGCCAGCAGCTTGGACATGATGCCCCTCCACTTT. Full variable domain (rest looked up from reference TRBV5-1 and TRBJ1-6): KAGVTQTPRYLIKTRGQQVTLSCSPISGHRSVSWYQQTPGQGLQFLFEYFSETQRNKGNFPGRFSGRQFSNSRSEMNVSTLELGDSALYLCASSLDMMPLHFGNGTRLTVT.

The chain uses TRBV7-6 and TRBJ2-1; D may be TRBD2 (5 bases). CDR3 size: 13 residues. Per the germline V gene, CDR1 is SGHVS and CDR2 is FNYEAQ. Trimming shortened V by 1 base and J by 9 bases, and 10 bases separated the two germline ends. The CDR3 DNA reads as TGTGCCAGCAGCTTAGGGCCCCGGGGTGAGCAGTTCTTC. This translates into CASSLGPRGEQFF.

This sequence joins TRBV11-2 and TRBJ2-2; TRBD2 matches at 12 bases. The germline CDR1 and CDR2 sequences are SGHAT and FQNNGV. CDR3 length: 17 amino acids. V trimming: 6 bases; J trimming: 3 bases; junction bases outside the gene matches: 8. The CDR3 DNA reads as TGTGCCAGCAGTTCCGGACTAGCGGGAACGGACACCGGGGAGCTGTTTTTT. This gives the protein CASSSGLAGTDTGELFF.

This chain joins TRBV5-7 and TRBJ2-3; D remains ambiguous. TRBV5-7 is known as an ORF, though its function is uncertain. This CDR3 has 15 residues. V was trimmed by 2 bases and J by 1 base, leaving 11 bases between them. The CDR3 bases are TGTGCCAGCAGCTTCCGGCCGGAAGGCACAGATACGCAGTATTTT. Translated: CASSFRPEGTDTQYF.

The rearrangement links TRBV7-9 to TRBJ2-1, with a possible D match to TRBD1 (5 bases). Germline loops: CDR1 SEHNR, CDR2 FQNEAQ (reference sequence). V dropped 5 bases and J dropped 6 bases, with 14 bases sitting between them. CDR3 length: 14 residues. The CDR3, as DNA: TGTGCCAGCAGCCCCCAGCAGGGCTTCAATGAGCAGTTCTTC. It encodes CASSPQQGFNEQFF. Complete variable domain (other parts from reference TRBV7-9 and TRBJ2-1): DTGVSQNPRHKITKRGQNVTFRCDPISEHNRLYWYRQTLGQGPEFLTYFQNEAQLEKSRLLSDRFSAERPKGSFSTLEIQRTEQGDSAMYLCASSPQQGFNEQFFGPGTRLTVL.

The chain joins TRBV6-2 or TRBV6-3 to TRBJ2-1; no reliable D call. V was shortened by 3 bases and J by 4 bases, with 7 bases between the two germline ends. The CDR3 consists of 13 residues. The germline gives CDR1 MNHEY, CDR2 SVGEGT. This chain's CDR3 is CASSYLVYNEQFF. The CDR3 DNA reads TGTGCCAGCAGTTATTTAGTGTACAATGAGCAGTTCTTC.

This clonotype occurred a few times. This chain uses TRBV3-1 with TRBJ2-1; D assignment may be TRBD1 or TRBD2 (7 bases each). V was clipped by 4 bases and J by 13 bases, with 17 bases between them. The V gene's germline CDR1 is LGHDT and CDR2 YNNKEL (reference sequence). The CDR3 has 13 residues. The CDR3: CASSRRGDSYQFF. The CDR3 DNA reads as TGTGCCAGCAGCCGACGGGGGGACAGTTATCAGTTCTTC.

This clonotype was seen at least ten times. The rearrangement links TRBV7-9 to TRBJ1-1; D call uncertain. Trimming removed 2 bases from V and 8 bases from J, with 6 bases in between. This CDR3 region has 11 residues. Per germline, CDR1 SEHNR and CDR2 FQNEAQ (reference sequence). The CDR3 here is CASSLKTEAFF. Written as DNA, the CDR3 is TGTGCCAGCAGCTTAAAAACCGAAGCTTTCTTT.

This clonotype was counted only a few times. The genes are TRBV4-1 and TRBJ2-2; no clear D. The CDR3 spans 15 residues. Trimming pared 3 bases from V and 5 bases from J, leaving 13 bases between. CDR1 and CDR2 (germline): MGHRA, YSYEKL. In nucleotides, the CDR3 is TGCGCCAGCAGCCATCCCCGAGGCAGAACCGGGGAGCTGTTTTTT. This gives the protein CASSHPRGRTGELFF.

V and J are TRBV29-1 and TRBJ2-1, with 7 nucleotides matching TRBD2. The trim removed 7 bases at V and 7 bases at J, leaving 7 bases unmatched. CDR1 is SQVTM and CDR2 is ANQGSEA in the germline V gene. CDR3 length equals 12 residues. The CDR3 nucleotides read TGCAGCGGCGCGGGAGCGGGGAATGAGCAGTTCTTC. Translation: CSGAGAGNEQFF.